The 10 T cell receptor beta chains given below trace back to one sample, sequenced in a study of PD-L1 blockade in urothelial cancer. The table came from immunoSEQ multiplex PCR; TCRdb's copy has only in-frame clones and leaves some out. This table has approximately 110,000 clones, approximately 85% appearing once. The sample in question was PBMCs, obtained around atezolizumab (anti-PD-L1) treatment. The origin of the receptors is a man between 45 and 60 years old with urothelial cancer.

V gene TRBV29-1 combines with J gene TRBJ1-2, with TRBD1 as a possible D gene (5 bases). Trimming stripped 3 bases from V and 4 bases from J, with 12 bases between. The CDR3 is made up of 13 amino acids. Germline-derived CDR1 and CDR2 are SQVTM and ANQGSEA. The CDR3 nucleotides read TGCAGCGTTGAGGCAGGGCCGGGCTATGGCTACACCTTC. Translated: CSVEAGPGYGYTF.

V and J are TRBV6-1 and TRBJ2-6, with D unresolved. V was trimmed by 4 bases and J by 4 bases, leaving 5 bases between them. Germline V gene data show CDR1 as MNHNS and CDR2 as SASEGT. This CDR3 comprises 13 residues. CDR3 nucleotide sequence: TGTGCCAGCAGTGGTGGCGGGGCCAACGTCCTGACTTTC. Translation: CASSGGGANVLTF.

The CDR3 DNA reads TGTGCCAGTACTGGCGGAAACACCATATATTTT. Translation: CASTGGNTIYF. The rearrangement uses TRBV19 and TRBJ1-3; D is unclear. Trimming took 7 bases from V and 4 from J, leaving 5 bases between them. Germline V CDR1 and CDR2: LNHDA, SQIVND (reference sequence). This CDR3 region has 11 residues.

The chain combines TRBV4-1 with TRBJ1-2; D remains unclear. The CDR3 consists of 16 residues. Germline V gene sequence: CDR1 MGHRA, CDR2 YSYEKL. V was pared by 0 bases and J by 3 bases, with 14 bases between. The chain's CDR3 is CASSQEQAVPYYGYTF. In DNA form, the CDR3 reads TGCGCCAGCAGCCAAGAGCAGGCTGTGCCTTACTATGGCTACACCTTC.

The chain links TRBV30 to TRBJ2-1, with a possible D match to TRBD1 (6 bases). The CDR3 totals 14 residues. Between the trimmed V and J ends, which lost 3 bases and 0 bases, there was a span of 9 bases. CDR1 is GTSNPN, CDR2 SVGIG, per germline (reference sequence). CDR3 bases: TGTGCCTGGAGGAACAGGGTCTCCTACAATGAGCAGTTCTTC. Translated: CAWRNRVSYNEQFF.

This chain joins TRBV11-2 and TRBJ2-1; perhaps TRBD2 as D (5 bases). V dropped 3 bases and J dropped 0 bases, with 9 bases sitting between them. The CDR3 is 15 amino acids. The germline V gene has CDR1 SGHAT and CDR2 FQNNGV. The CDR3 nucleotides are TGTGCCAGCAGCTTCGGGGAGCCCTCCTACAATGAGCAGTTCTTC. It encodes CASSFGEPSYNEQFF.

CDR3 loop: CAISGPGTGRWEAFF. The CDR3 DNA follows: TGTGCCATCAGTGGCCCCGGGACAGGGAGGTGGGAAGCTTTCTTT. The chain couples TRBV10-3 to TRBJ1-1; 9 bases match TRBD1. The CDR3 totals 15 residues. The germline V gene has CDR1 ENHRY and CDR2 SYGVKD. After removal of 4 bases from V and 8 bases from J, the junction contained 11 bases not matched to a gene.

This clone has only one observation. The rearrangement uses TRBV5-6 and TRBJ2-7; D unclear. Germline CDR1 is SGHDT and CDR2 is YYEEEE. Trimming cost V 0 bases and J 6 bases, with 10 bases left between them. The CDR3 is made up of 13 amino acids. This chain's CDR3 is CASSLGRSLEQYF. CDR3 in DNA: TGTGCCAGCAGCTTGGGCAGAAGTCTCGAGCAGTACTTC.

The rearrangement uses TRBV5-1 and TRBJ2-1; maybe TRBD1 (5 bases). This CDR3 is built from 15 residues. V shed 0 bases and J shed 2 bases, with 9 bases lying between them. CDR1 SGHRS and CDR2 YFSETQ come from the germline V gene. CDR3 sequence reads: CASSLADTTYNEQFF. The CDR3, as DNA: TGCGCCAGCAGCTTGGCGGACACTACCTACAATGAGCAGTTCTTC.

This clone was seen more than once but under ten times. This sequence joins TRBV4-1 and TRBJ1-6, with 9 bases fitting TRBD1. The ends lost 4 bases at V and 8 bases at J; junction bases unmatched: 3. Germline V gives CDR1 MGHRA, CDR2 YSYEKL. The CDR3 is made up of 14 amino acids. CDR3 nucleotide sequence: TGCGCCAGCAGCCCACGGGACAGGGATTCACCCCTCCACTTT. It is translated as CASSPRDRDSPLHF.